The clone carrying this TCR beta chain showed up just a few times. Antigen: not known. These data originate in a study of blood T cells in healthy people across ages. Study outcomes and limitations: In older individuals, TCR beta diversity per million T cells was lower, falling roughly linearly with age.

A second PCR, run for about 7 to 11 cycles, used a sample-barcoded 5' primer plus a J-beta primer mix. The authors tagged each cDNA molecule using a template-switch adaptor with 12 random nucleotides. TCRdb re-called the 5' RACE reads through MiXCR, storing one row per CDR3 protein. The sample lists about 1.1 million distinct CDR3 sequences, under 40% occurring once. Germline V gene data show CDR1 as DFQATT and CDR2 as SNEGSKA (reference sequence). The junction had 8 bases not matched to a gene; V was cut back by 5 bases and J by 6 bases. CDR3 length equals 13 residues. Sequences were obtained from blood. The TCR sequence derives from a man aged 18-30 years in good health. The chain is built from TRBV20-1 and TRBJ1-1; TRBD1 matches at 8 bases. The CDR3 coding sequence is TGCAGTGCTCTGGACAGGGCTTTTCCTGAAGCTTTCTTT. This sequence encodes CSALDRAFPEAFF.